This T cell receptor beta chain stems from a study of blood T cell repertoires in COVID-19. For the study at large: Specimens from acute and convalescent COVID-19 originated in the United States, Italy and Spain.

The CDR3 extends over 12 amino acids. Germline assignment: CDR1 SGHAT and CDR2 FQNNGV. V was cut by 3 bases and J by 8 bases, with 7 bases left in between. Clones were sequenced by immunoSEQ multiplex PCR, and TCRdb holds only the in-frame ones, with some missing. This sample carries under 200,000 clones, about 80% of them seen once, and the ten largest clones take about 8.3%. The chain joins TRBV11-2 to TRBJ1-4; D gene ambiguous. The sample was peripheral blood. This TCR came from a man aged 60 to 75 with acute or convalescent COVID-19. As DNA, the CDR3 is TGTGCCAGCAGCTTCGTAACAGAAAAACTGTTTTTT. The encoded protein is CASSFVTEKLFF. Full variable domain (missing parts from reference TRBV11-2 and TRBJ1-4): EAGVAQSPRYKIIEKRQSVAFWCNPISGHATLYWYQQILGQGPKLLIQFQNNGVVDDSQLPKDRFSAERLKGVDSTLKIQPAKLEDSAVYLCASSFVTEKLFFGSGTQLSVL.